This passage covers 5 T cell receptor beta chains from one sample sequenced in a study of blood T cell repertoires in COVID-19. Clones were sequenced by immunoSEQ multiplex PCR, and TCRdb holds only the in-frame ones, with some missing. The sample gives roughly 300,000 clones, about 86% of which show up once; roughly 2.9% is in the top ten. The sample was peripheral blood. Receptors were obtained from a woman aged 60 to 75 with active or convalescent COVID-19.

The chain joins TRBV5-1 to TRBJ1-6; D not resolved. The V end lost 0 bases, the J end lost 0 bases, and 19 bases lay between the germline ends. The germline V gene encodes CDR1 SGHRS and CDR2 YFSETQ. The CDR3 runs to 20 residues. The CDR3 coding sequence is TGCGCCAGCAGCTTGGGCCGGCCGGCATACCCTAGCTCCTATAATTCACCCCTCCACTTT. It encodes CASSLGRPAYPSSYNSPLHF. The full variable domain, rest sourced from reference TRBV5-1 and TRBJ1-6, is KAGVTQTPRYLIKTRGQQVTLSCSPISGHRSVSWYQQTPGQGLQFLFEYFSETQRNKGNFPGRFSGRQFSNSRSEMNVSTLELGDSALYLCASSLGRPAYPSSYNSPLHFGNGTRLTVT.

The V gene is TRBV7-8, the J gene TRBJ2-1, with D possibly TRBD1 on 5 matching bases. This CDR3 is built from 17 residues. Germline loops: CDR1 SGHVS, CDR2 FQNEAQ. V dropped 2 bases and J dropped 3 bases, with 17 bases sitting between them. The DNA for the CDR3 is TGTGCCAGCAGCTTAACGTATTCCGAAAGGGGCTACAATGAGCAGTTCTTC. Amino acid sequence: CASSLTYSERGYNEQFF.

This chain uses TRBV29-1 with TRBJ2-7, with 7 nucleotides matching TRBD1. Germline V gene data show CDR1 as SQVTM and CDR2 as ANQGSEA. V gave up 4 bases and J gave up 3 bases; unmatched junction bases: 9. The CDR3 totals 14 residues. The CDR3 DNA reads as TGCAGCGTTGCCGACAGGGTAAGAAACTACGAGCAGTACTTC. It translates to CSVADRVRNYEQYF.

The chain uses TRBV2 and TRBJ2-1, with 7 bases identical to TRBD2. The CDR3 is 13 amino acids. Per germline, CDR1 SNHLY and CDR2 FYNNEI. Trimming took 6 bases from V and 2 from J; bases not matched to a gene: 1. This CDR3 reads CASRREPYNEQFF. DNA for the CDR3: TGTGCCAGCAGGCGGGAGCCCTACAATGAGCAGTTCTTC.

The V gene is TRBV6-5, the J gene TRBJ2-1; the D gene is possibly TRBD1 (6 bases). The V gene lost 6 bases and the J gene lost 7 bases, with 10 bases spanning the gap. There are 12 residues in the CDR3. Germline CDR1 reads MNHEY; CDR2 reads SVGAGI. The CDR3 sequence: CASRLGGNEQFF. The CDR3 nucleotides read TGTGCCAGCAGGTTAGGGGGTAATGAGCAGTTCTTC.